This passage covers 7 T cell receptor beta chains from one sample sequenced in a study of PD-1 blockade in classical Hodgkin lymphoma (dated by TCRdb to about 2020). Library creation used the immunoSEQ multiplex PCR assay. TCRdb mirrors the immuneACCESS table, restricted to in-frame sequences. Some clones are absent from its copies; in checked studies, under half trace to an unresolved V gene, and the reason for the others is unknown. The sample table shows approximately 11,000 clones, and roughly 85% are seen once. The ten largest clonotypes hold 30% to 40% of the sample. The time point label for this specimen denotes: cycle 4 day 1 (C4D1), after five to seven weeks of nivolumab. Every trial patient had relapsed following autologous stem cell transplantation, and prior brentuximab vedotin exposure was what differed among cohorts A, B and C. CD8+ T cells were purified from thawed PBMCs by magnetic negative selection with a Miltenyi CD8+ T cell isolation kit.

The specimen comprised CD8+ T cells from blood, sampled before the fourth cycle of nivolumab. The receptors here all came from a human donor with classical Hodgkin lymphoma. The donor label of this sample is uncertain.

This clone appeared a single time. The J gene is TRBJ1-4, the V gene TRBV7-9; 8 bases fit TRBD1. This CDR3 has 16 amino acids. CDR1 is SEHNR and CDR2 is FQNEAQ in the germline V gene (reference sequence). V shed 4 bases, J shed 8 bases, and the junction held 12 bases outside the gene matches. The DNA of the CDR3 is TGTGCCAGCAGCTCGATCGGACAGGGAGGAAGGGAAAAACTGTTTTTT. Its protein is CASSSIGQGGREKLFF.

The chain has TRBV25-1 and TRBJ2-1, with D possibly being TRBD1 (6 bases). V was clipped by 10 bases and J by 6 bases, with 13 bases between them. Germline V CDR1 and CDR2: MGHDK, SYGVNS. The CDR3 totals 12 residues. The CDR3 loop is CATRGHSNEQFF. The CDR3 DNA follows: TGTGCCACGAGGGGACACTCCAATGAGCAGTTCTTC.

J is TRBJ1-2 and V is TRBV2, with D perhaps matching TRBD1 (5 bases). The V gene lost 5 bases and the J gene lost 2 bases, with 12 bases spanning the gap. The CDR3 has 14 amino acids. The germline gives CDR1 SNHLY, CDR2 FYNNEI. CDR3 sequence: CASSMGLLNYGYTF. The DNA of the CDR3 is TGTGCCAGCAGTATGGGACTCCTGAACTATGGCTACACCTTC.

This chain uses TRBV6-6 with TRBJ1-1; 9 nucleotides agree with TRBD1. Germline V gene sequence: CDR1 MNHNY, CDR2 SVGAGI (reference sequence). The CDR3 is made up of 16 amino acids. The J segment lost 1 base and the V segment lost 6 bases, leaving 9 bases of the junction unmatched. The CDR3 bases are TGTGCCAGCAGCCCGGGACAGGGAGGCAAGAACACTGAAGCTTTCTTT. Its protein product is CASSPGQGGKNTEAFF.

The chain links TRBV23-1 to TRBJ1-2; no clear D gene. TRBV23-1 is sorted into the ORF group, with uncertain function. The CDR3 extends over 17 amino acids. V was pared by 0 bases and J by 2 bases, with 16 bases between. The CDR3 DNA reads TGCGCCAGCAGTCAATCGTTCACAGCCGACACAAACTATGGCTACACCTTC. This translates into CASSQSFTADTNYGYTF.

The rearrangement uses TRBV5-4 and TRBJ2-7; 8 bases are a match to TRBD2. J lost 5 bases, V lost 1 base, and 5 bases had no gene match. The CDR3 sequence is 14 residues long. From germline, CDR1 is SGHNT and CDR2 YYREEE (reference sequence). The CDR3 sequence: CASSLPGLENEQYF. CDR3 DNA: TGTGCCAGCAGCTTGCCGGGACTAGAAAACGAGCAGTACTTC.

The J gene is TRBJ2-5, the V gene TRBV10-3; 12 nucleotides line up with TRBD2. The CDR3 sequence is 16 residues long. J was trimmed by 5 bases and V by 3 bases; bases with no gene match: 7. CDR1 and CDR2 from the germline V gene are ENHRY and SYGVKD. CDR3 in DNA: TGTGCCATCAGTGATGGTCTAGCGGGAGGGCCGGAGACCCAGTACTTC. It encodes CAISDGLAGGPETQYF.